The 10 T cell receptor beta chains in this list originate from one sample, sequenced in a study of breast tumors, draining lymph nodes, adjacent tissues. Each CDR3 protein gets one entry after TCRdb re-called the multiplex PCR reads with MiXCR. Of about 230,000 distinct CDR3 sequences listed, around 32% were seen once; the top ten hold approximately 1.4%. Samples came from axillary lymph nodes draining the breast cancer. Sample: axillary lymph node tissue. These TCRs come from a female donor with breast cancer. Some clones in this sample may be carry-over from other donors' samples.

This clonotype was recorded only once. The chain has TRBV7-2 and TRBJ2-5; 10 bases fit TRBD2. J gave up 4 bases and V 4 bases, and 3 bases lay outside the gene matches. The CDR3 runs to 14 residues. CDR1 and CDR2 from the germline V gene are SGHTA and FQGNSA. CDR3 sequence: CASSSTSGLETQYF. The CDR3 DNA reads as TGTGCCAGCAGCTCGACTAGCGGGTTAGAGACCCAGTACTTC.

The CDR3 sequence is CSVDQGQGEQFF. CDR3 nucleotide sequence: TGCAGCGTTGATCAGGGACAGGGGGAGCAGTTCTTC. The V gene is TRBV29-1, the J gene TRBJ2-1; 10 bases are shared with TRBD1. The CDR3 extends over 12 amino acids. The J segment lost 10 bases and the V segment lost 3 bases, leaving 3 bases of the junction unmatched. The germline V gene encodes CDR1 SQVTM and CDR2 ANQGSEA.

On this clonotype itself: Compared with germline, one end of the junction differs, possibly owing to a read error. CDR3 DNA: TGTGCCAGCAGCTTGAGTAACAGGGATAGCACTGAAGCTTGCTTT. The encoded protein is CASSLSNRDSTEACF. The V call is TRBV5-5, the J call TRBJ1-1; possibly TRBD1 for D (6 bases). CDR3 length equals 15 residues. Germline CDR1 and CDR2: SGHKS and YYEKEE (reference sequence).

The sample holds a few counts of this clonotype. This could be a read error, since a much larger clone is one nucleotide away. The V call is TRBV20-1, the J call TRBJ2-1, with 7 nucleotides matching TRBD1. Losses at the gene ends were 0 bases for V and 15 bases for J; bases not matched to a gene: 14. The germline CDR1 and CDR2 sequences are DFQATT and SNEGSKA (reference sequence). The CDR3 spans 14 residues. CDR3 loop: CSARDLNRGTVGFF. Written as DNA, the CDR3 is TGCAGTGCTAGAGATTTGAACAGGGGCACCGTTGGGTTCTTC.

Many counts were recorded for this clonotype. Here the CDR3 DNA reads TGTGCCAGCAGCTTTCTAATGGGGGTTGAAAATGAGCAGTTCTTC. Residues: CASSFLMGVENEQFF. The V call is TRBV11-2, the J call TRBJ2-1, with D perhaps TRBD1 or TRBD2 (5 bases each). This CDR3 region has 15 residues. Germline V gives CDR1 SGHAT, CDR2 FQNNGV. The V end was cut by 3 bases, the J end by 7 bases, with 16 bases between.

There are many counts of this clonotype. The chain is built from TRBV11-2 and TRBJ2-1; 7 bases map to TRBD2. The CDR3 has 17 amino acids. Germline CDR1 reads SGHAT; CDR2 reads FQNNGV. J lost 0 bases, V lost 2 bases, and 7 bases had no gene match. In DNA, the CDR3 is TGTGCCAGCAGCTTACGGGCTAGCGGAAGCTCCTACAATGAGCAGTTCTTC. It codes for CASSLRASGSSYNEQFF.

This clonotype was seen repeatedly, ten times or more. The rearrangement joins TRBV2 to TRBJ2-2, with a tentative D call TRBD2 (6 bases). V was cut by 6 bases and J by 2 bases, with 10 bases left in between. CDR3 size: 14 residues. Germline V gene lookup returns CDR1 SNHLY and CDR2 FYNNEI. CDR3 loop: CASSRDSNTGELFF. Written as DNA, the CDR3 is TGTGCCAGCAGCAGGGACTCCAACACCGGGGAGCTGTTTTTT.

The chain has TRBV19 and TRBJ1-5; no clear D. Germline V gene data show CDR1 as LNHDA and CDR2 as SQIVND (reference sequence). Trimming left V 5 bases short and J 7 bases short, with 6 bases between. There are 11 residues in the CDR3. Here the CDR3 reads CASSPGQPQHF. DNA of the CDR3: TGTGCCAGTAGTCCGGGACAGCCCCAGCATTTT.

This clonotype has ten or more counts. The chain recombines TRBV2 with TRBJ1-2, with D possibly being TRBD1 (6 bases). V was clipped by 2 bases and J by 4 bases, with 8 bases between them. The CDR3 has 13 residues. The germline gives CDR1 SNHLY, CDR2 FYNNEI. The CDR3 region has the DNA TGTGCCAGCAGTGAATCAGGGGTCTATGGCTACACCTTC. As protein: CASSESGVYGYTF.

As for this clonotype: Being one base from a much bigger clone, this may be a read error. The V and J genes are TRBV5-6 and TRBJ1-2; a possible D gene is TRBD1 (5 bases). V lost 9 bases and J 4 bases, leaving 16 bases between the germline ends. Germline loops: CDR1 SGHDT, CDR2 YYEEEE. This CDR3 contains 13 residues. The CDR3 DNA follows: TGTGCCACCTCGGCAGGGCCTACCTATGGCTACACCTTC. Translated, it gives CATSAGPTYGYTF.